A selection of T cell receptor beta chains follows, all from one sample in a study of blood T cell repertoires in COVID-19. Using immunoSEQ multiplex PCR, the repertoire was profiled, and TCRdb retains in-frame clones only, with some absent. The profile covers a few hundred thousand clones, with approximately 90% appearing a single time and 1.5% to 2% taken by the ten largest. Sequencing used PBMCs or T cells enriched from blood (not recorded which). The receptor set was obtained from a woman between 40 and 50 years old who had recovered from COVID-19. CDR3s leave out the opening cysteine and the closing phenylalanine or tryptophan.

j_call | v_call | cdr3_aa
TRBJ2-3 | TRBV4-3 | ASSQESSFDTQY
TRBJ1-6 | TRBV12-3/TRBV12-4 | ASRQGEDSPLH
TRBJ1-2 | TRBV14 | ASSPIQGGGYGYT
TRBJ2-5 | TRBV7-2 | ASSPRLVSETQY
TRBJ1-5 | TRBV24-1 | ATSDLSSNQPQH
TRBJ2-3 | TRBV7-8 | ASSPMRFMQY
TRBJ1-2 | TRBV10-3 | ASEDRGLSGYGYT
TRBJ1-1 | TRBV5-1 | ASSTDTWNTEAF
TRBJ1-5 | TRBV19 | ASSIVGTGANQPQH
TRBJ1-5 | TRBV5-1 | ASSKGVNQPQH
TRBJ1-2 | TRBV4-2 | ASSHEQGSNYGYT
TRBJ1-1 | TRBV18 | ASSQLLQDTEAF
TRBJ1-4 | TRBV7-8 | ASSLGQGINEKLF
TRBJ2-2 | TRBV27 | ATRYRAGELF
TRBJ2-4 | TRBV14 | ASSQGTGGLKNIQY
TRBJ2-5 | TRBV5-1 | ASSPGQGETQY
TRBJ1-1 | TRBV30 | ACSYKGDLMNTEAF
TRBJ2-7 | TRBV12-3/TRBV12-4 | ASSPGFRYEQY
TRBJ1-3 | TRBV4-3 | ASSQEQGQGNTIY
TRBJ2-3 | TRBV5-8 | ASSYGQSTDTQY
TRBJ2-7 | TRBV7-6 | ASSLGGAGEGLEQY
TRBJ2-5 | TRBV11-2 | ASSLVATGPAQY
TRBJ1-6 | TRBV18 | ASSPPGQGRSPLH
TRBJ2-7 | TRBV10-2 | ASSPQGGLADPKVYEQY
TRBJ1-3 | TRBV10-2 | ASSENRGLGNTIY
TRBJ2-1 | TRBV7-9 | ASSFSEGYNEQF
TRBJ2-1 | TRBV11-2 | ASSRGLPYNEQF
TRBJ1-4 | TRBV6-5 | ASSSDAGNEKLF
TRBJ1-2 | TRBV7-9 | ASSLRGLGYT
TRBJ1-1 | TRBV5-1 | ASSPRGIEAF
TRBJ1-2 | TRBV11-3 | ASSLDSGQGARGYT
TRBJ1-1 | TRBV19 | ASSMGRGGVNTEAF
TRBJ2-2 | TRBV5-1 | ASNAGEYTGELF
TRBJ1-1 | TRBV7-9 | ASAAGFNMNTEAF
TRBJ2-3 | TRBV6-1 | ASSEGILADSTDTQY
TRBJ1-1 | TRBV18 | ASKTVVNTEAF
TRBJ1-5 | TRBV12-3/TRBV12-4 | ASNRRYGQPQH
TRBJ1-2 | TRBV7-8 | ASSAPLWGLGGYT
TRBJ2-5 | TRBV5-8 | ASSLGGLPEGGETQY
TRBJ1-1 | TRBV27 | ASSLWTGSTEAF
TRBJ2-1 | TRBV9 | ASSVGVASYNEQF
TRBJ2-7 | TRBV19 | ASRRQIQAIYEQY
TRBJ2-3 | TRBV24-1 | ATSDWTSKPDTQY
TRBJ1-1 | TRBV6-5 | ASSYPEGTEAF
TRBJ2-1 | TRBV10-3 | AISETGTVPNEQF
TRBJ1-5 | TRBV5-4 | ASSQGQGLSNQPQH
TRBJ2-7 | TRBV10-3 | AISESTSGRNEQY
TRBJ2-1 | TRBV19 | ASSIDRGPYNEQF